This T cell receptor (beta chain) was retrieved from a study of response to subunit inactivated influenza vaccine. Study-wide results and limits: The authors suggested that few new T cells are recruited per seasonal influenza vaccination.

This CDR3 has 15 residues. J lost 6 bases, V lost 5 bases, and 10 bases had no gene match. To note about this clonotype: The antigen is unknown.

TCRdb re-called the RT-PCR reads with MiXCR, one entry per CDR3 protein. Counted here are 800,000 to 1,000,000 distinct CDR3 sequences, about 20% occurring once; the ten biggest clones make up approximately 10%. This receptor was obtained from a man between 45 and 60 years old who received an inactivated influenza vaccine. The chain uses TRBV12-3 or TRBV12-4 and TRBJ2-1, with TRBD2 matching over 7 bases. The sample was PBMCs from blood, taken more than 4 days after vaccination. This CDR3 is CASSQGASGINEQFF. In DNA form, the CDR3 reads TGTGCCAGCAGTCAAGGGGCTAGCGGAATCAATGAGCAGTTCTTC.